This T cell receptor (beta chain) was recorded in a study of cytotoxic CD8 clonotypes in ibrutinib-treated CLL. Study-level background: Responses: approximately 25 partial, 2 complete; after median approximately 68 months, around 14 stayed remitted, about twelve progressed.

TCRdb's table, derived via immunoSEQ multiplex PCR, lists solely in-frame clones and lacks some. The sample includes about 160,000 clones, approximately 84% of them seen just once. V lost 3 bases to trimming and J lost 5 bases, with 10 bases between them. From germline, CDR1 is LNHDA and CDR2 SQIVND (reference sequence). The CDR3 totals 13 residues. The chain uses TRBV19 and TRBJ1-2; no definite D call. The source was PBMCs, collected after 24 months of ibrutinib treatment. The receptor was derived from a human donor with chronic lymphocytic leukemia. The CDR3 coding sequence is TGTGCCAGTAGTATGGGGAAACCATATGGCTACACCTTC. Its translation is CASSMGKPYGYTF.